This is a list of T cell receptor beta chains from one sample in a study of OX40 agonist ivuxolimab in advanced cancers. Using immunoSEQ multiplex PCR, the repertoire was profiled, and TCRdb retains in-frame clones only, with some absent. The data contain approximately 68,000 clones, roughly 86% of them singletons. The sample consisted of CD4+ or CD8+ T cells sorted from blood, taken in a trial of the OX40 agonist ivuxolimab. These receptors all come from an adult with an advanced solid tumor such as melanoma, head and neck, liver or kidney cancer. CDR3s include the opening cysteine and the closing phenylalanine or tryptophan. Fields, in order: V gene, J gene, clone size, D gene, CDR3 protein, CDR3 DNA. A D gene is named only where the DNA matches it firmly. A clone size is listed for some rows: how often the clone was seen (once, few, many), or a class if it is expanded.

TRBV6-5,TRBJ2-7,once,TRBD1,CASSRTGAYPYEQYF,TGTGCCAGCAGTCGGACAGGGGCGTATCCCTACGAGCAGTACTTC
TRBV29-1,TRBJ1-5,NA,NA,CSVETGGGNQPQHF,TGCAGCGTTGAGACGGGGGGAGGCAATCAGCCCCAGCATTTT
TRBV6-5,TRBJ1-2,NA,NA,CASREGKIHYGYTF,TGTGCCAGCAGGGAGGGGAAAATCCACTATGGCTACACCTTC
TRBV5-1,TRBJ2-3,NA,TRBD1,CASSRGQGYTDTQYF,TGCGCCAGCAGCAGGGGACAGGGCTACACAGATACGCAGTATTTT
TRBV10-1,TRBJ2-1,NA,TRBD2,CASSESRTSGNEQFF,TGCGCCAGCAGTGAGTCCCGGACTAGCGGAAATGAGCAGTTCTTC
TRBV19,TRBJ2-7,NA,NA,CASSNLGAGYEQYF,TGTGCCAGTAGTAATCTGGGGGCAGGTTACGAGCAGTACTTC
TRBV19,TRBJ1-6,few,TRBD1,CASRRQGSSYNSPLHF,TGTGCCAGTAGGAGACAGGGGAGCTCCTATAATTCACCCCTCCACTTT
TRBV29-1,TRBJ1-1,NA,NA,CSVAGGAEAFF,TGCAGCGTCGCGGGGGGAGCTGAAGCTTTCTTT
TRBV7-2,TRBJ1-2,NA,TRBD1,CASALTGGGGYTF,TGTGCCAGCGCACTTACAGGGGGCGGTGGCTACACCTTC
TRBV9,TRBJ2-7,NA,TRBD2,CASSVGPKPAGKTYEQYF,TGTGCCAGCAGCGTAGGGCCTAAACCAGCGGGGAAAACCTACGAGCAGTACTTC
TRBV5-8,TRBJ1-1,NA,NA,CASSLLASVVNTEAFF,TGTGCCAGCAGCTTGCTAGCATCTGTGGTGAACACTGAAGCTTTCTTT
TRBV18,TRBJ1-4,NA,TRBD1,CASSPAGQGNEKLFF,TGTGCCAGCTCACCAGCGGGACAGGGAAATGAAAAACTGTTTTTT
TRBV7-2,TRBJ1-2,NA,NA,CASSDKMANYGYTF,TGTGCCAGCAGCGATAAGATGGCCAACTATGGCTACACCTTC
TRBV7-2,TRBJ2-3,NA,TRBD2,CASSFTGTSGTDTQYF,TGTGCCAGCAGCTTTACCGGGACTAGCGGGACAGATACGCAGTATTTT
TRBV13,TRBJ1-3,NA,NA,CASSYRDALSGNTIYF,TGTGCCAGCAGTTATCGGGACGCACTTTCTGGAAACACCATATATTTT
TRBV2,TRBJ2-1,NA,TRBD1,CASKEGQGPYNEQFF,TGTGCCAGCAAGGAGGGACAGGGTCCCTACAATGAGCAGTTCTTC
TRBV23-1,TRBJ1-2,NA,TRBD1,CAVPPRGGAGYGYTF,TGCGCCGTCCCTCCGCGAGGGGGCGCGGGCTATGGCTACACCTTC
TRBV14,TRBJ2-5,NA,TRBD2,CASRISGGLQETQYF,TGTGCCAGCAGAATAAGCGGGGGGCTCCAAGAGACCCAGTACTTC
TRBV7-9,TRBJ1-4,NA,NA,CASSLGGREGPKLFF,TGTGCCAGCAGCTTAGGCGGTAGGGAAGGGCCGAAACTGTTTTTT
TRBV2,TRBJ1-1,NA,NA,CATKFSMGGNTEAFF,TGTGCCACCAAGTTCTCAATGGGGGGGAACACTGAAGCTTTCTTT
TRBV6-6,TRBJ1-1,NA,NA,CASSDGYEAFF,TGTGCCAGCAGTGACGGGTATGAGGCTTTCTTT
TRBV5-6,TRBJ1-2,NA,NA,CASSLDRRSMHYGYTF,TGTGCCAGCAGCCTGGACAGACGCTCCATGCACTATGGCTACACCTTC